Below, 6 T cell receptor beta chains from the same sample are listed, as sequenced in a study of T cells in Graves' hyperthyroidism and ophthalmopathy. RNA transcripts served as the template for amplifying TCR beta CDR3 regions. The HTBI primer set served for first-round RT-PCR of the TCR CDR3. TCRdb fed the multiplex PCR reads into MiXCR, producing one record per CDR3 protein. The table has about 410,000 distinct CDR3 sequences, roughly 15% seen once. The sequencing input was blood. The receptors were gathered from a young man with Graves' ophthalmopathy.

This clonotype has ten or more counts. The genes are TRBV6-1 and TRBJ1-2; a weak D match, TRBD1 (5 bases). This CDR3 has 14 amino acids. V lost 6 bases and J lost 3, with 14 bases in between. CDR1 is MNHNS, CDR2 SASEGT, per germline. CDR3 region: CASRRQGNHYGYTF. The CDR3, as DNA: TGTGCCAGCAGACGCCAGGGAAACCACTATGGCTACACCTTC.

This clonotype was observed at least ten times. The chain has TRBV27 and TRBJ2-5, with 10 bases matching TRBD1. Unmatched junction bases numbered 6, after V lost 6 bases and J lost 5 bases. The CDR3 runs to 14 residues. The germline CDR1 and CDR2 sequences are MNHEY and SMNVEV (reference sequence). The CDR3 DNA sequence: TGTGCCAGCAGCACAGACAGGGGGCTGGAGACCCAGTACTTC. Its protein is CASSTDRGLETQYF.

This clonotype was seen many times. The chain recombines TRBV5-1 with TRBJ2-1; TRBD2 matches 9 bases. V was pared by 0 bases and J by 6 bases, with 10 bases of the junction left unmatched. Per germline, CDR1 SGHRS and CDR2 YFSETQ. CDR3 length: 17 residues. The CDR3 spells CASSLVLAGVSGNEQFF. CDR3 nucleotide sequence: TGCGCCAGCAGCTTGGTATTAGCGGGAGTGAGCGGCAATGAGCAGTTCTTC.

This clonotype showed up many times. The chain recombines TRBV27 with TRBJ2-1, with no clear D. This CDR3 spans 14 amino acids. In germline, CDR1 is MNHEY, CDR2 SMNVEV (reference sequence). Trimming pared 6 bases from V and 0 bases from J, leaving 9 bases between. The CDR3 sequence: CASSPMSSYNEQFF. CDR3 sequence (DNA): TGTGCCAGCAGCCCAATGAGCTCCTACAATGAGCAGTTCTTC.

This clonotype came up many times. The rearrangement joins TRBV9 to TRBJ2-1; D remains ambiguous. Germline CDR1 and CDR2: SGDLS and YYNGEE. The V end was cut by 0 bases, the J end by 7 bases, with 14 bases between. The CDR3 has 15 amino acids. DNA for the CDR3: TGTGCCAGCAGCGTAGACACCTCGAGTATGAATGAGCAGTTCTTC. Its translation is CASSVDTSSMNEQFF.

Many counts were recorded for this clonotype. V is TRBV7-8 and J is TRBJ2-7; D may be TRBD1 (5 bases). CDR1 is SGHVS, CDR2 FQNEAQ, per germline. The CDR3 consists of 13 residues. The germline V and J ends were trimmed by 5 bases and 2 bases, with 10 bases remaining between them. The CDR3 loop reads CASSPQGTYEQYF. DNA for the CDR3: TGTGCCAGCAGCCCCCAGGGCACCTACGAGCAGTACTTC.